This TCR beta chain appears in the sequencing data of a study of T cell responses to AZD1222 COVID-19 vaccine. About the research overall: It was second doses at about 4 or about 12 weeks that were pooled.

Germline V gene sequence: CDR1 MNHEY, CDR2 SVGAGI. CDR3 length: 14 amino acids. V trimming: 4 bases; J trimming: 4 bases; junction bases outside the gene matches: 6. Some clones are missing from TCRdb's copy, which holds only in-frame ones; the method was immunoSEQ multiplex PCR. This sample carries some 90,000 clones, approximately 90% of them seen once, and the ten largest clones take 1.5%. The sequence came from an adult in good health. The specimen was peripheral blood, collected on day 0 of AZD1222 vaccination. The V and J genes are TRBV6-5 and TRBJ1-2; 7 bases fit TRBD1. The DNA for the CDR3 is TGTGCCAGCAGTTTGACAGGGTTGAGCTATGGCTACACCTTC. Translated: CASSLTGLSYGYTF.